What follows is one TCR beta chain and its context. Under the authors' procedure: Reference gene primer amplification gave estimated nucleated cell counts. Profiled with immunoSEQ multiplex PCR; TCRdb holds only in-frame clones, not every one. V and J calls and clone size are those listed in that table; D and trimming were worked out from the DNA. The table includes about 350,000 clones, 87% detected once. The data are from a study of blood T cell repertoires in COVID-19. Study at large: The United States, Italy and Spain provided the acute and convalescent COVID-19 samples.

Individuals drawn from approximately 22 US areas were roughly 18 to 89 years old. Cohorts were determined from participant-reported clinical history. The CDR3 contains 15 residues. CDR1 and CDR2 from the germline V gene are LNHDA and SQIVND (reference sequence). Trimming removed 4 bases from V and 5 bases from J; junction bases left unmatched: 7. The chain couples TRBV19 to TRBJ2-2; 7 bases align to TRBD1. The TCR originated in a woman in her twenties or thirties who had recovered from COVID-19. The sample was PBMCs or T cells enriched from blood (not recorded which). As DNA, the CDR3 is TGTGCCAGTAGTACCCGACAGGGAGAGACCGGGGAGCTGTTTTTT. Encoded protein: CASSTRQGETGELFF.